This T cell receptor beta chain was found in a study of OX40 agonist ivuxolimab in advanced cancers. Study outcomes and limitations: CD8+ T cells averaged more expanded clones than CD4+. The investigators did not determine what antigen specificity the expanded peripheral T cells had.

Comments on this clone: Its antigen is currently unknown.

The protocol was immunoSEQ multiplex PCR, while the TCRdb copy is restricted to in-frame clones and leaves out a portion. The repertoire includes tens of thousands of clones, around 80% of them detected once, and approximately 7.5% sits in the top ten. This CDR3 contains 15 residues. Germline V CDR1 and CDR2: LNHDA, SQIVND (reference sequence). J gave up 3 bases and V 5 bases, and 7 bases lay outside the gene matches. Collection of blood occurred at baseline, at cycle 4 day 1, and at cycle 7 day 1. This clonotype was sampled from an adult with an advanced solid tumor such as melanoma, head and neck, liver or kidney cancer. The V and J genes are TRBV19 and TRBJ2-5, with 9 bases lining up with TRBD1. Sequencing was performed on CD4+ or CD8+ T cells sorted from blood, taken in a trial of the OX40 agonist ivuxolimab. As DNA, the CDR3 is TGTGCCAGTAGTTCCTACCGGACAGGGGAAGAGACCCAGTACTTC. Translating it yields CASSSYRTGEETQYF. The full variable domain, with the rest looked up from reference TRBV19 and TRBJ2-5, is DGGITQSPKYLFRKEGQNVTLSCEQNLNHDAMYWYRQDPGQGLRLIYYSQIVNDFQKGDIAEGYSVSREKKESFPLTVTSAQKNPTAFYLCASSSYRTGEETQYFGPGTRLLVL.